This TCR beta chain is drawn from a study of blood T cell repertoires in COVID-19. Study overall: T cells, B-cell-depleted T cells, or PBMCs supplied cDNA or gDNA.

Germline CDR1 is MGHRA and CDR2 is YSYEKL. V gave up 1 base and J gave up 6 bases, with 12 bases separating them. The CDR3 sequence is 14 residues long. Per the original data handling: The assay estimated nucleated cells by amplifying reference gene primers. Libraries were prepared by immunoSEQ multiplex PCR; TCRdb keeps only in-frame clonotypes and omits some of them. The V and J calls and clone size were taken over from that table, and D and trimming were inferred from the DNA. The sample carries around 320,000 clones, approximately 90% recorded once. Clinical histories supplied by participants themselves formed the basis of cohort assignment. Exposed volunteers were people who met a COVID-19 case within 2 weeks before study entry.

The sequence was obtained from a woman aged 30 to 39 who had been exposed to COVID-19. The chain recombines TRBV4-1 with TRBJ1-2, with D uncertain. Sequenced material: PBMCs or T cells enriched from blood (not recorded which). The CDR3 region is CASSQGIRMDGYTF. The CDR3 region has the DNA TGCGCCAGCAGCCAAGGTATCAGGATGGATGGCTACACCTTC.